These 27 T cell receptor beta chains share one sample of origin, sequenced in a study of T cells in narcolepsy. The protocol was immunoSEQ multiplex PCR, while the TCRdb copy is restricted to in-frame clones and leaves out a portion. Of tens of thousands of clones in the sample, just under 85% are singletons; the top ten hold roughly 0.76%. Sequenced input: CD45RA- memory CD4+ T cells from PBMCs. These receptors originate from a human donor with narcolepsy.

The V gene is TRBV5-1, the J gene TRBJ2-1, with 7 bases that match TRBD2. CDR3 length: 14 residues. CDR1 SGHRS and CDR2 YFSETQ come from the germline V gene. The ends lost 3 bases at V and 4 bases at J; junction bases unmatched: 4. The CDR3: CASSSASGYNEQFF. CDR3 nucleotides: TGCGCCAGCAGCTCGGCTAGCGGATACAATGAGCAGTTCTTC.

The V and J genes are TRBV14 and TRBJ2-7; 7 bases agree with TRBD2. V dropped 4 bases and J dropped 6; count of bases not matched to a gene: 9. Germline V gene sequence: CDR1 SGHDN, CDR2 FVKESK. The CDR3 consists of 14 residues. The CDR3 region is CASSLRLADREQYF. In nucleotides, the CDR3 is TGTGCCAGCAGCCTTCGACTAGCCGATCGCGAGCAGTACTTC.

The rearrangement uses TRBV18 and TRBJ1-1; no reliable D call. The V end was cut by 2 bases, the J end by 4 bases, with 17 bases between. Germline V gene sequence: CDR1 KGHSH, CDR2 LQKENI. The CDR3 has 16 amino acids. The CDR3 spells CASSPGLNSAGTEAFF. CDR3 sequence (DNA): TGTGCCAGCTCACCAGGTTTAAACAGTGCAGGCACTGAAGCTTTCTTT. The full variable domain, rest sourced from reference TRBV18 and TRBJ1-1, is NAGVMQNPRHLVRRRGQEARLRCSPMKGHSHVYWYRQLPEEGLKFMVYLQKENIIDESGMPKERFSAEFPKEGPSILRIQQVVRGDSAAYFCASSPGLNSAGTEAFFGQGTRLTVV.

This clone was picked up one time. This chain connects TRBV4-2 to TRBJ1-1; D call uncertain. Germline V lookup: CDR1 LGHNA, CDR2 YNFKEQ. The V and J ends lost 1 base and 3 bases respectively, with 12 bases between them. The CDR3 has 15 amino acids. The CDR3 nucleotides are TGTGCCAGCAGCCAAGCCCCAGGAAGAGACACTGAAGCTTTCTTT. Translated, it gives CASSQAPGRDTEAFF.

This chain links TRBV19 with TRBJ1-1; the match to TRBD1 covers 7 bases. The V gene end was trimmed by 5 bases and the J gene end by 4 bases; junction bases not matched to a gene: 13. This CDR3 comprises 16 residues. The germline V gene has CDR1 LNHDA and CDR2 SQIVND (reference sequence). CDR3 loop: CASSATGVSRFTEAFF. In DNA, the CDR3 is TGTGCCAGTAGTGCTACAGGGGTGAGTAGGTTCACTGAAGCTTTCTTT.

The chain combines TRBV5-6 with TRBJ1-2; the D gene is possibly TRBD1 (5 bases). CDR3 length: 15 residues. The V end lost 1 base, the J end lost 0 bases, and 10 bases lay between the germline ends. The germline V gene has CDR1 SGHDT and CDR2 YYEEEE. Written as DNA, the CDR3 is TGTGCCAGCAGCTTGACGGCGGGGCCTAACTATGGCTACACCTTC. This sequence encodes CASSLTAGPNYGYTF.

The V and J genes are TRBV7-2 and TRBJ2-7; the D call may be TRBD1 or TRBD2 (5 bases each). V dropped 1 base and J dropped 2 bases, with 18 bases sitting between them. Germline lookup yields CDR1 SGHTA and CDR2 FQGNSA. The CDR3 spans 17 residues. CDR3 protein: CASSLVANSRDPYEQYF. CDR3 coding DNA: TGTGCCAGCAGCTTAGTAGCCAATTCCCGGGACCCCTACGAGCAGTACTTC.

J is TRBJ2-3 and V is TRBV11-2; 7 bases are a match to TRBD2. V lost 2 bases and J lost 7; bases outside the gene matches: 6. Per germline, CDR1 SGHAT and CDR2 FQNNGV. The CDR3 has 14 amino acids. The CDR3 spells CASSLNWGGNTQYF. CDR3 DNA: TGTGCCAGCAGCTTAAACTGGGGGGGAAATACGCAGTATTTT.

The DNA for the CDR3 is TGTGCCAGCAGCGCGTCGGGGCAGGGGGCCTATGGCTACACCTTC. Its protein product is CASSASGQGAYGYTF. The V and J genes are TRBV9 and TRBJ1-2; 8 nucleotides line up with TRBD1. V trimming: 3 bases; J trimming: 4 bases; junction bases outside the gene matches: 8. This CDR3 contains 15 residues. CDR1 is SGDLS, CDR2 YYNGEE, per germline. Full variable domain (rest looked up from reference TRBV9 and TRBJ1-2): DSGVTQTPKHLITATGQRVTLRCSPRSGDLSVYWYQQSLDQGLQFLIQYYNGEERAKGNILERFSAQQFPDLHSELNLSSLELGDSALYFCASSASGQGAYGYTFGSGTRLTVV.

This clone was counted between two and nine times. J is TRBJ2-7 and V is TRBV6-1; D remains ambiguous. Per germline, CDR1 MNHNS and CDR2 SASEGT. V lost 4 bases, J lost 4 bases, and 8 bases lay in between. The CDR3 loop spans 12 amino acids. The CDR3 here is CASSVSMYEQYF. CDR3 nucleotides: TGTGCCAGCAGTGTTAGTATGTACGAGCAGTACTTC.

The chain combines TRBV15 with TRBJ2-7; TRBD2 is a possible D gene (5 bases). Germline assignment: CDR1 LNHNV and CDR2 YYDKDF (reference sequence). V shed 3 bases and J shed 6 bases, with 15 bases lying between them. CDR3 size: 14 residues. The CDR3 reads CATSSGGLVGEQYF. The CDR3 DNA follows: TGTGCCACCAGCAGCGGCGGGTTGGTAGGCGAGCAGTACTTC.

The chain is built from TRBV25-1 and TRBJ1-6; 9 bases map to TRBD1. V dropped 6 bases and J dropped 7; count of bases not matched to a gene: 4. The CDR3 length is 14 residues. Germline lookup yields CDR1 MGHDK and CDR2 SYGVNS. DNA for the CDR3: TGTGCCAGCAGCGGGACAGGGTACAATTCACCCCTCCACTTT. It is translated as CASSGTGYNSPLHF.

CDR3 DNA: TGTGCCAGCAACCCGGGGCAGGGGCTCTATGGCTACACCTTC. Translated: CASNPGQGLYGYTF. The rearrangement links TRBV6-1 to TRBJ1-2; possibly TRBD1 for D (6 bases). The CDR3 has 14 amino acids. Germline CDR1 reads MNHNS; CDR2 reads SASEGT. Trimming left V 7 bases short and J 4 bases short, with 16 bases between.

The V and J genes are TRBV6-4 and TRBJ2-1; TRBD2 aligns across 9 bases. V lost 2 bases, J lost 5 bases, and 10 bases stayed unmatched. Germline CDR1 and CDR2: MRHNA and SNTAGT. The CDR3 covers 17 residues. As DNA, the CDR3 is TGTGCCAGCAGTGACCAAGCCTTAGCGGGGGCCCACAATGAGCAGTTCTTC. Translated, it gives CASSDQALAGAHNEQFF.

This sequence joins TRBV14 and TRBJ2-5; D may correspond to TRBD1 or TRBD2 (6 bases each). V lost 1 base to trimming and J lost 0 bases, with 9 bases between them. The CDR3 totals 15 residues. The germline CDR1 and CDR2 sequences are SGHDN and FVKESK. The CDR3 DNA follows: TGTGCCAGCAGCCAAGGGGGGGCGTACCAAGAGACCCAGTACTTC. As protein: CASSQGGAYQETQYF.

The CDR3 protein is CASSVGTGADTQYF. DNA for the CDR3: TGTGCCAGCAGCGTCGGGACAGGGGCAGATACGCAGTATTTT. The rearrangement joins TRBV7-7 to TRBJ2-3, with 10 bases that match TRBD1. The CDR3 runs to 14 residues. Germline assignment: CDR1 SSHAT and CDR2 FNYEAQ (reference sequence). Trimming at V came to 5 bases and at J to 4 bases, leaving 3 bases not matched to a gene.

V gene TRBV7-6 combines with J gene TRBJ2-1; 11 bases align to TRBD2. Germline trimming cut 5 bases from V and 6 bases from J; bases unmatched to any gene: 6. The length of the CDR3 is 15 residues. CDR1 is SGHVS, CDR2 FNYEAQ, per germline. CDR3 nucleotides: TGTGCCAGCAGCCTACTAGCGGGAGAGGGCAATGAGCAGTTCTTC. It encodes CASSLLAGEGNEQFF.

This clone was seen a handful of times. The chain joins TRBV28 to TRBJ2-7; D gene unclear. The ends were cut back, 5 bases at V and 4 bases at J, with 6 bases in the middle. The CDR3 spans 11 residues. Germline V gene lookup returns CDR1 MDHEN and CDR2 SYDVKM. The CDR3, as DNA: TGTGCCAGCAGTGACCGATACGAGCAGTACTTC. This gives the protein CASSDRYEQYF.

This clone was found a few times. The chain has TRBV7-9 and TRBJ1-2; D gene uncertain. The CDR3 runs to 10 residues. Germline values: CDR1 SEHNR, CDR2 FQNEAQ (reference sequence). The V end was cut by 4 bases, the J end by 6 bases, with 3 bases between. The CDR3 DNA is TGTGCCAGCAGCTCAAATGGCTACACCTTC. Translating gives CASSSNGYTF. Complete variable domain (other parts from reference TRBV7-9 and TRBJ1-2): DTGVSQNPRHKITKRGQNVTFRCDPISEHNRLYWYRQTLGQGPEFLTYFQNEAQLEKSRLLSDRFSAERPKGSFSTLEIQRTEQGDSAMYLCASSSNGYTFGSGTRLTVV.

This clone was recorded a few times. V usage is TRBV5-1 and J usage is TRBJ2-7, with 8 bases that match TRBD2. V was clipped by 4 bases and J by 5 bases; unmatched bases: 11. Germline CDR1 reads SGHRS; CDR2 reads YFSETQ. The CDR3 consists of 15 residues. DNA for the CDR3: TGCGCCAGCAGCCCGGGTCGCGGGAGGAGCAACGAGCAGTACTTC. Protein product: CASSPGRGRSNEQYF. Together with reference TRBV5-1 and TRBJ2-7, the CDR3 gives the full variable domain: KAGVTQTPRYLIKTRGQQVTLSCSPISGHRSVSWYQQTPGQGLQFLFEYFSETQRNKGNFPGRFSGRQFSNSRSEMNVSTLELGDSALYLCASSPGRGRSNEQYFGPGTRLTVT.

This clone was seen once. The chain has TRBV5-5 and TRBJ1-5; possibly TRBD1 for D (5 bases). Trimming left V 3 bases short and J 7 bases short, with 11 bases between. Germline V lookup: CDR1 SGHKS, CDR2 YYEKEE (reference sequence). The CDR3 is 13 amino acids. The CDR3 region is CASSSLGDQPQHF. CDR3 DNA: TGTGCCAGCAGCTCCTTGGGGGACCAGCCCCAGCATTTT.

This clone has more than one count but fewer than ten. The gene calls are TRBV7-2 and TRBJ1-2; 8 bases map to TRBD1. CDR1 is SGHTA and CDR2 is FQGNSA in the germline V gene. The CDR3 is made up of 15 amino acids. V was pared by 4 bases and J by 4 bases, with 8 bases of the junction left unmatched. The CDR3 is CASSSRQGPTYGYTF. CDR3 DNA sequence: TGTGCCAGCAGCTCAAGACAGGGGCCAACCTATGGCTACACCTTC.

The J gene is TRBJ2-7, the V gene TRBV5-1; 12 bases align to TRBD2. Germline V lookup: CDR1 SGHRS, CDR2 YFSETQ. The CDR3 totals 16 residues. J gave up 3 bases and V 0 bases, and 4 bases lay outside the gene matches. The DNA for the CDR3 is TGCGCCAGCAGCTTGGCCAAGACTAGCGGGAGCTACGAGCAGTACTTC. Its translation: CASSLAKTSGSYEQYF.

The V call is TRBV10-3, the J call TRBJ1-1, with TRBD1 as a possible D gene (5 bases). V lost 0 bases and J lost 4, with 21 bases in between. Germline V CDR1 and CDR2: ENHRY, SYGVKD. The CDR3 length is 18 residues. CDR3: CAISESRPGQPGGTEAFF. CDR3 DNA sequence: TGTGCCATCAGTGAGTCGCGTCCAGGGCAGCCCGGTGGCACTGAAGCTTTCTTT.

The chain employs TRBV30 and TRBJ1-5; D possibly corresponds to TRBD1 (6 bases). V was cut by 1 base and J by 5 bases, with 15 bases left in between. This CDR3 contains 15 residues. Germline V gives CDR1 GTSNPN, CDR2 SVGIG (reference sequence). The CDR3 reads CAWSAQRGGDQPQHF. CDR3 sequence (DNA): TGTGCCTGGAGTGCCCAGAGGGGGGGCGATCAGCCCCAGCATTTT.

This clone was observed a handful of times. This chain joins TRBV7-9 and TRBJ2-3, with 12 bases matching TRBD2. CDR3 size: 16 residues. Germline CDR1 reads SEHNR; CDR2 reads FQNEAQ (reference sequence). V lost 1 base to trimming and J lost 6 bases; unmatched junction nucleotides: 5. The CDR3 here is CASSLGLAGAKDTQYF. DNA of the CDR3: TGTGCCAGCAGCTTAGGACTAGCGGGAGCTAAGGATACGCAGTATTTT.

This chain uses TRBV7-9 with TRBJ2-5; TRBD2 might be the D (6 bases). The J call is in doubt because the DNA end fits TRBJ2-7 better. CDR3 length: 13 residues. Germline CDR1 reads SEHNR; CDR2 reads FQNEAQ (reference sequence). The CDR3 loop is CASSGGRSYEQYF. CDR3 DNA: TGTGCCAGCAGTGGGGGGAGATCCTACGAGCAGTACTTC.